These 22 T cell receptor beta chains share one sample of origin, sequenced in a study of T cell responses to AZD1222 COVID-19 vaccine. TCRdb keeps only in-frame clones here, not all; method: immunoSEQ multiplex PCR. The profile shows 85,000 to 130,000 clones, about nine tenths of them singletons. Here the sequenced sample was peripheral blood, taken 28 days after the second dose of the MenACWY control vaccine. These receptors were obtained from an adult who received the MenACWY meningococcal vaccine as a control.

Only a few counts were recorded for this clone. V usage is TRBV28 and J usage is TRBJ2-7; D perhaps matches TRBD2 (6 bases). The V end was cut by 5 bases, the J end by 4 bases, with 18 bases between. This CDR3 has 15 amino acids. Germline CDR1 MDHEN, CDR2 SYDVKM. The CDR3 is CASSLAQGLGYEQYF. DNA for the CDR3: TGTGCCAGCAGTCTAGCGCAGGGACTTGGTTACGAGCAGTACTTC.

The DNA for the CDR3 is TGTGCCAGCAGTCCCCTAGACCGAGGGTTTTACGAGCAGTACTTC. It translates to CASSPLDRGFYEQYF. The chain employs TRBV27 and TRBJ2-7; a possible D gene is TRBD2 (5 bases). The CDR3 is made up of 15 amino acids. Per the germline V gene, CDR1 is MNHEY and CDR2 is SMNVEV (reference sequence). V lost 5 bases to trimming and J lost 4 bases, with 18 bases between them.

The rearrangement uses TRBV15 and TRBJ2-3; 8 positions agree with TRBD2. V shed 3 bases, J shed 6 bases, and the junction held 14 bases outside the gene matches. CDR1 LNHNV and CDR2 YYDKDF come from the germline V gene (reference sequence). This CDR3 region has 17 residues. CDR3 coding DNA: TGTGCCACCAGCAGCGCCCCGACAGTCCGCGGGGGGGATACGCAGTATTTT. Its translation is CATSSAPTVRGGDTQYF.

The CDR3 nucleotides are TGTGCCAGCAAGGGCGGGGGGGCCTACAATGAGCAGTTCTTC. Protein: CASKGGGAYNEQFF. V usage is TRBV7-2 and J usage is TRBJ2-1, with 9 bases that match TRBD2. Per germline, CDR1 SGHTA and CDR2 FQGNSA. V shed 7 bases, J shed 2 bases, and the junction held 3 bases outside the gene matches. The CDR3 totals 14 residues.

The chain uses TRBV10-3 and TRBJ1-5; D perhaps matches TRBD1 (6 bases). The ends were cut back, 10 bases at V and 1 base at J, with 14 bases in the middle. This CDR3 is built from 14 residues. Germline values: CDR1 ENHRY, CDR2 SYGVKD. DNA for the CDR3: TGTGCCACCGCATACCAGGGGAGCAATCAGCCCCAGCATTTT. Translated, it gives CATAYQGSNQPQHF.

The gene calls are TRBV6-6 and TRBJ1-2; D remains unclear. Germline V gene sequence: CDR1 MNHNY, CDR2 SVGAGI (reference sequence). Trimming stripped 4 bases from V and 8 bases from J, with 17 bases between. This CDR3 has 14 amino acids. The CDR3 loop is CASSSARSGAGYTF. CDR3 in DNA: TGTGCCAGCAGTTCTGCAAGATCGGGTGCGGGCTACACCTTC.

This chain uses TRBV6-5 with TRBJ1-2; D possibly corresponds to TRBD1 (6 bases). The ends were cut back, 8 bases at V and 2 bases at J, with 18 bases in the middle. Per the germline V gene, CDR1 is MNHEY and CDR2 is SVGAGI. This CDR3 is built from 15 residues. CDR3 region: CASGRGGIVNYGYTF. The DNA of the CDR3 is TGTGCCAGCGGTCGCGGGGGCATTGTGAACTATGGCTACACCTTC.

The CDR3 loop reads CAIKDRDSLNYGYTF. CDR3 sequence (DNA): TGTGCCATTAAGGACCGGGACAGCCTTAACTATGGCTACACCTTC. The chain employs TRBV15 and TRBJ1-2; 7 nucleotides agree with TRBD1. Germline trimming cut 10 bases from V and 1 base from J; bases unmatched to any gene: 12. CDR1 and CDR2 (germline): LNHNV, YYDKDF (reference sequence). This CDR3 is 15 amino acids long. The variable domain in full, completed from reference TRBV15 and TRBJ1-2, reads DAMVIQNPRYQVTQFGKPVTLSCSQTLNHNVMYWYQQKSSQAPKLLFHYYDKDFNNEADTPDNFQSRRPNTSFCFLDIRSPGLGDTAMYLCAIKDRDSLNYGYTFGSGTRLTVV.

This clone was recorded once. The rearrangement links TRBV4-1 to TRBJ1-5, with D possibly TRBD1 on 6 matching bases. Trimming shortened V by 1 base and J by 7 bases, and 17 bases separated the two germline ends. CDR3 length: 16 amino acids. Per germline, CDR1 MGHRA and CDR2 YSYEKL. CDR3 sequence (DNA): TGCGCCAGCAGCCAAGGGTTGCTGGGGGGGCAGCAGCCCCAGCATTTT. Residues: CASSQGLLGGQQPQHF.

This clone came up once. The chain uses TRBV28 and TRBJ2-1; D is possibly TRBD1 (6 bases). CDR1 and CDR2 from the germline V gene are MDHEN and SYDVKM. Between the trimmed V and J ends, which lost 7 bases and 5 bases, there was a span of 18 bases. The CDR3 consists of 15 residues. CDR3 protein: CASIRQEGFDNEQFF. For the CDR3, the DNA is TGTGCCAGCATCAGACAGGAAGGCTTCGACAATGAGCAGTTCTTC.

This clone has a single count. CDR3 sequence reads: CASSLQATNTGELFF. CDR3 DNA: TGTGCCAGCAGCTTGCAGGCTACGAACACCGGGGAGCTGTTTTTT. This chain connects TRBV7-9 to TRBJ2-2; D gene ambiguous. Trimming pared 3 bases from V and 0 bases from J, leaving 8 bases between. CDR1 is SEHNR and CDR2 is FQNEAQ in the germline V gene (reference sequence). This CDR3 spans 15 amino acids.

The V call is TRBV6-2 or TRBV6-3, the J call TRBJ2-2; D might be TRBD2 (7 bases). V lost 3 bases, J lost 5 bases, and 10 bases lay in between. The CDR3 runs to 14 residues. Germline loops: CDR1 MNHEY, CDR2 SVGEGT. In DNA, the CDR3 is TGTGCCAGCAGTTATGGGGGGGCTACCGGGGAGCTGTTTTTT. As protein: CASSYGGATGELFF.

V usage is TRBV29-1 and J usage is TRBJ1-2; 12 nucleotides line up with TRBD1. The CDR3 totals 16 residues. From germline, CDR1 is SQVTM and CDR2 ANQGSEA. V dropped 6 bases and J dropped 3; count of bases not matched to a gene: 11. The DNA for the CDR3 is TGCAGCGTCGACCTCGGGACAGGGGGCCTTGACTATGGCTACACCTTC. Translating it yields CSVDLGTGGLDYGYTF.

This clone showed up just once. The rearrangement joins TRBV2 to TRBJ1-1; TRBD1 might be the D (5 bases). This CDR3 comprises 14 residues. V lost 7 bases and J lost 3, with 15 bases in between. In germline, CDR1 is SNHLY, CDR2 FYNNEI. This CDR3 reads CASTPGTGDTEAFF. The DNA of the CDR3 is TGTGCCAGCACCCCCGGGACGGGGGACACTGAAGCTTTCTTT.

This chain connects TRBV3-1 (or the pseudogene TRBV3-2) to TRBJ2-7; D not certain. Trimming took 4 bases from V and 7 from J, leaving 23 bases between them. CDR3 length: 16 residues. Germline-derived CDR1 and CDR2 are LGHDT and YNNKEL (reference sequence). The CDR3 reads CASSRRIRAELGEQYF. The CDR3 nucleotides read TGTGCCAGCAGCCGACGGATAAGGGCCGAATTGGGGGAGCAGTACTTC.

The rearrangement uses TRBV29-1 and TRBJ1-1; maybe TRBD1 (5 bases). Trimming stripped 6 bases from V and 11 bases from J, with 19 bases between. From germline, CDR1 is SQVTM and CDR2 ANQGSEA. This CDR3 is 12 amino acids long. In DNA form, the CDR3 reads TGCAGCGTCGTACAGGAGATGGGTGGTGCTTTCTTT. Protein sequence: CSVVQEMGGAFF.

This chain connects TRBV6-5 to TRBJ2-7; TRBD1 agrees at 12 bases. Germline V CDR1 and CDR2: MNHEY, SVGAGI. The CDR3 length is 15 residues. V shed 6 bases, J shed 2 bases, and the junction held 5 bases outside the gene matches. The CDR3 reads CASRSGTGGAYEQYF. DNA of the CDR3: TGTGCCAGCAGGTCCGGGACAGGGGGCGCCTACGAGCAGTACTTC.

The V gene is TRBV28, the J gene TRBJ1-4; 7 bases are a match to TRBD1. The length of the CDR3 is 14 residues. The trim removed 7 bases at V and 5 bases at J, leaving 7 bases unmatched. Germline V gene sequence: CDR1 MDHEN, CDR2 SYDVKM. The CDR3 sequence is CASKPGQINEKLFF. The CDR3 coding sequence is TGTGCCAGCAAACCGGGACAGATAAATGAAAAACTGTTTTTT.

The J gene is TRBJ2-5, the V gene TRBV19; 7 bases are a match to TRBD1. This CDR3 contains 15 residues. After removal of 3 bases from V and 2 bases from J, the junction contained 6 bases not matched to a gene. Germline CDR1 LNHDA, CDR2 SQIVND (reference sequence). The CDR3 sequence is CASSMVPDRQETQYF. The CDR3 coding sequence is TGTGCCAGTAGTATGGTCCCGGACAGGCAAGAGACCCAGTACTTC.

The CDR3 DNA reads as TGTGCCACCAGGAAGGACAGGGCTGGAAACACCATATATTTT. Translating gives CATRKDRAGNTIYF. The gene calls are TRBV15 and TRBJ1-3, with 8 bases identical to TRBD1. Trimming removed 6 bases from V and 2 bases from J; junction bases left unmatched: 3. CDR1 is LNHNV, CDR2 YYDKDF, per germline (reference sequence). The CDR3 sequence is 14 residues long. The whole variable domain, filled in from reference TRBV15 and TRBJ1-3, reads DAMVIQNPRYQVTQFGKPVTLSCSQTLNHNVMYWYQQKSSQAPKLLFHYYDKDFNNEADTPDNFQSRRPNTSFCFLDIRSPGLGDTAMYLCATRKDRAGNTIYFGEGSWLTVV.

The rearrangement joins TRBV5-1 to TRBJ1-4; D not resolved. The CDR3 covers 16 residues. The germline V and J ends were trimmed by 1 base and 0 bases, with 10 bases remaining between them. CDR1 and CDR2 from the germline V gene are SGHRS and YFSETQ. The CDR3 protein is CASSLPSGATNEKLFF. In DNA form, the CDR3 reads TGCGCCAGCAGCTTGCCCAGTGGAGCAACTAATGAAAAACTGTTTTTT.

The V call is TRBV30, the J call TRBJ2-2; no clear D. The CDR3 runs 13 residues. Germline V gene lookup returns CDR1 GTSNPN and CDR2 SVGIG (reference sequence). Trimming stripped 0 bases from V and 4 bases from J, with 6 bases between. For the CDR3, the DNA is TGTGCCTGGAGTGTCCTGTCCACCGGGGAGCTGTTTTTT. Amino acid sequence: CAWSVLSTGELFF.